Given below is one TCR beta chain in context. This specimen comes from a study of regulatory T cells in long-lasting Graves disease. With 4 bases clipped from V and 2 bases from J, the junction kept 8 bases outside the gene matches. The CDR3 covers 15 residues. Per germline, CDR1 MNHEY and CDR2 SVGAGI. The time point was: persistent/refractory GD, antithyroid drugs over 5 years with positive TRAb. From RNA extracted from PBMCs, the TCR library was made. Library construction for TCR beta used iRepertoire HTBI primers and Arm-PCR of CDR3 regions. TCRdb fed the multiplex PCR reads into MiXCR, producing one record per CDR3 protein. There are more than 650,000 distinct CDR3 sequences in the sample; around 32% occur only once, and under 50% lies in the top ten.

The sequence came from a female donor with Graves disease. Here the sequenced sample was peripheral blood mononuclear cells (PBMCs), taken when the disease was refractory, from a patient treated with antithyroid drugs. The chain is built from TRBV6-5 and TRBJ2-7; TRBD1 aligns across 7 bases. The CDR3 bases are TGTGCCAGCAGTTCCTACAGGGGCGAACCCTACGAGCAGTACTTC. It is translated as CASSSYRGEPYEQYF.